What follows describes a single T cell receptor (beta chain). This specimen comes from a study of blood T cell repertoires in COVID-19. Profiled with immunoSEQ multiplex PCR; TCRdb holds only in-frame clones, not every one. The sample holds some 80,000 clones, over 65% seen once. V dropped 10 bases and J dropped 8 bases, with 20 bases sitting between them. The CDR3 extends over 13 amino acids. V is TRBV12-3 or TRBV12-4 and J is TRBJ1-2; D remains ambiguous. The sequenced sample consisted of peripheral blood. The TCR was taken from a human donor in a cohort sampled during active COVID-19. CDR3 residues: CAIARTAVGGYTF. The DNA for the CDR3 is TGTGCCATAGCTAGGACTGCAGTCGGCGGCTACACCTTC.